This T cell receptor beta chain is drawn from a study of spatial heterogeneity in lung cancer. The wider study: The donors comprised 70 to 85 untreated early-stage non-small cell lung cancer patients. Across the raw uncorrected reads, a unique TCR and UMI combination was observed, on average, more than ten times. Study-level points and caveats: In blood, ubiquitous expanded tumor TCRs appeared more at resection than follow-up.

Sample time point: blood at routine non-recurrence follow-up after resection. Unsorted whole RNA from tumor, nontumor lung or frozen PBMC underwent sequencing. Every TCR cDNA molecule bore its own unique molecular identifier. MiXCR, applied by TCRdb to the 5' RACE reads, yields one record per CDR3 protein. The data hold some 54,000 distinct CDR3 sequences, with under 8% observed a single time. In this sample, this clonotype turned up a few times. The antigen is unknown. The CDR3 consists of 15 residues. Germline loops: CDR1 SGHRS, CDR2 YFSETQ. V lost 4 bases and J 0 bases, leaving 11 bases between the germline ends.

The sample consisted of PBMCs, taken at follow-up. The J gene is TRBJ1-3, the V gene TRBV5-1, with D tentatively TRBD1 (5 bases). The receptor comes from a female donor with early-stage non-small cell lung cancer. CDR3 nucleotide sequence: TGCGCCAGCAGCCTCGTTGGGGGCTCTGGAAACACCATATATTTT. The encoded protein is CASSLVGGSGNTIYF.